This TCR beta chain was profiled in a study of OX40 agonist ivuxolimab in advanced cancers. Study-wide context: Patients received ivuxolimab, an agonistic anti-OX40 (CD134) antibody. Patients achieving partial responses numbered three: one hepatocellular carcinoma case and two cutaneous melanoma cases. A history of anti-PD-1, anti-PD-L1 or anti-CTLA-4 therapy was acceptable, and roughly 40% had some.

CDR1 is SGHKS and CDR2 is YYEKEE in the germline V gene (reference sequence). The CDR3 length is 15 residues. V gave up 0 bases and J gave up 4 bases, with 10 bases separating them. Method: immunoSEQ multiplex PCR; TCRdb's copy keeps in-frame clones and lacks some. The profile shows 65,000 to 75,000 clones, 82% of them singletons. The receptor comes from an adult with an advanced solid tumor such as melanoma, head and neck, liver or kidney cancer. V and J are TRBV5-5 and TRBJ2-2; the D is unclear. The source material was CD4+ or CD8+ T cells sorted from blood, sampled in a trial of the OX40 agonist ivuxolimab. CDR3 in amino acids: CASSLVTTRTGELFF. CDR3 sequence (DNA): TGTGCCAGCAGCTTGGTTACGACTCGCACCGGGGAGCTGTTTTTT. Full variable domain (outside the CDR3, taken from reference TRBV5-5 and TRBJ2-2): DAGVTQSPTHLIKTRGQQVTLRCSPISGHKSVSWYQQVLGQGPQFIFQYYEKEERGRGNFPDRFSARQFPNYSSELNVNALLLGDSALYLCASSLVTTRTGELFFGEGSRLTVL.